The present entry profiles one TCR beta chain with its context. The PCR used 60 Vbeta and 13 Jbeta primers. Repertoires were generated with immunoSEQ multiplex PCR, while TCRdb's copy carries only in-frame clones and drops some. The repertoire table contains more than 90,000 clones. When sampled, the donors appeared nominally healthy, though they likely had unrecorded immune exposures. The CDR3 sequence is 14 residues long. From germline, CDR1 is LGHNA and CDR2 YNFKEQ. The V and J ends lost 2 bases and 8 bases respectively, with 12 bases between them. This entry is derived from a study of cytomegalovirus exposure and HLA in healthy donors.

The rearrangement links TRBV4-2 to TRBJ2-2; possible D gene TRBD1, 6 bases. Material: PBMCs. The sequence came from a man in his forties or fifties in good health and CMV-seropositive. The CDR3 here is CASSQTQGPGELFF. Here the CDR3 DNA reads TGTGCCAGCAGCCAAACACAGGGACCGGGGGAGCTGTTTTTT.